A single sample gave rise to the 4 T cell receptor beta chains below, sequenced in a study of T cells after yellow fever vaccination. TCRdb analysed the 5' RACE reads with MiXCR anew, one entry per CDR3 protein. The sample shows a few hundred thousand distinct CDR3 sequences, about 19% of them seen only once. Source: PBMCs, taken 15 days after the yellow fever booster vaccination. These receptors were collected from a man aged 30 to 39 who received the YFV17D yellow fever vaccine.

This clonotype has a handful of counts. This chain uses TRBV20-1 with TRBJ2-1; weak D call: TRBD2 (5 bases). This CDR3 spans 13 amino acids. Germline CDR1 is DFQATT and CDR2 is SNEGSKA (reference sequence). Trimming left V 0 bases short and J 7 bases short, with 10 bases between. The CDR3: CSARDGLTNEQFF. The CDR3, as DNA: TGCAGTGCTAGAGATGGACTTACAAATGAGCAGTTCTTC.

This clonotype was seen a handful of times. V usage is TRBV7-2 and J usage is TRBJ2-7; D is perhaps TRBD1 (5 bases). The CDR3 consists of 13 residues. From germline, CDR1 is SGHTA and CDR2 FQGNSA. Trimming left V 5 bases short and J 4 bases short, with 12 bases between. The CDR3 loop reads CASSAGIGYEQYF. The CDR3, as DNA: TGTGCCAGCAGCGCAGGGATTGGGTACGAGCAGTACTTC.

Only one count was recorded for this clonotype. The chain couples TRBV11-2 to TRBJ2-3, with D possibly matching TRBD2 (6 bases). This CDR3 region has 17 residues. Looked up from germline, CDR1 is SGHAT and CDR2 is FQNNGV. Deletions cut 1 base from V and 4 bases from J, with 18 bases between. The CDR3 sequence: CASSLVLGSGASDTQYF. CDR3 sequence (DNA): TGTGCCAGCAGCTTAGTACTAGGTAGCGGAGCCTCAGATACGCAGTATTTT.

The chain recombines TRBV4-3 with TRBJ1-1; D possibly corresponds to TRBD1 (6 bases). V lost 0 bases to trimming and J lost 0 bases, with 8 bases between them. The germline gives CDR1 LGHNA, CDR2 YSLEER. The CDR3 contains 15 residues. The CDR3 loop is CASSQETGLNTEAFF. CDR3 coding DNA: TGCGCCAGCAGCCAAGAAACAGGGCTGAACACTGAAGCTTTCTTT.